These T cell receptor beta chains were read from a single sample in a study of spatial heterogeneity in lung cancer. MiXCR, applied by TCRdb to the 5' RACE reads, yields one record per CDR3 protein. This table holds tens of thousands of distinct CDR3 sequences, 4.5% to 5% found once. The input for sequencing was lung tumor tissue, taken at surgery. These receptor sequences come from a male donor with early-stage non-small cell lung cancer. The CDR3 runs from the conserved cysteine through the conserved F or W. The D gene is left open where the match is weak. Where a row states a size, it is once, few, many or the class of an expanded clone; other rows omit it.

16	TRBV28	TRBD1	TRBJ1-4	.	CASSPGGIATNEKLFF	TGTGCCAGCAGCCCAGGGGGAATTGCAACTAATGAAAAACTGTTTTTT
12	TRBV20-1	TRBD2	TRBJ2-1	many	CSAKRGGGEQFF	TGCAGTGCGAAACGGGGGGGAGGTGAGCAGTTCTTC
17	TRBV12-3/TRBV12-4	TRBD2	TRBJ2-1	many	CASSSRLAGGHYNEQFF	TGTGCCAGCAGTTCCCGACTAGCGGGAGGGCACTACAATGAGCAGTTCTTC
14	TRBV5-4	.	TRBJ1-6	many	CASSLWGADSPLHF	TGTGCCAGCAGCTTGTGGGGGGCGGATTCACCCCTCCACTTT
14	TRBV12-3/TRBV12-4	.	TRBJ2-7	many	CASSGGALVYEQYF	TGTGCCAGCAGTGGGGGTGCCCTAGTCTACGAGCAGTACTTC
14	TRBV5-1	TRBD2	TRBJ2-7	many	CASSGAGGPYEQYF	TGCGCCAGCAGCGGGGCGGGAGGCCCCTACGAGCAGTACTTC
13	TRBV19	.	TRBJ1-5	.	CASRGMTVQPQHF	TGTGCCAGTAGAGGCATGACAGTCCAGCCCCAGCATTTT
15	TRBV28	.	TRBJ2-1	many	CASRTDGVSYNEQFF	TGTGCCAGCAGAACCGACGGGGTCTCCTACAATGAGCAGTTCTTC
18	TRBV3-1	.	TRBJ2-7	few	CASSQDHYSPYGMGEQYF	TGTGCCAGCAGCCAAGATCACTATTCTCCTTACGGGATGGGCGAGCAGTACTTC
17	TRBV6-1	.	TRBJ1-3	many	CASSQPLGIFSGNTIYF	TGTGCCAGCAGCCAACCGTTGGGGATTTTCTCTGGAAACACCATATATTTT
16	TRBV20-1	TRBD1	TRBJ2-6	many	CSARDWTGSGANVLTF	TGCAGTGCTAGAGATTGGACAGGGTCTGGGGCCAACGTCCTGACTTTC
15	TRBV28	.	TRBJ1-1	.	CASNSRGALDTEAFF	TGTGCCAGTAATTCCCGAGGGGCCCTTGACACTGAAGCTTTCTTT
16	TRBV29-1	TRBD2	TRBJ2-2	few	CSVEREGTSNTGELFF	TGCAGCGTTGAAAGGGAGGGCACTTCAAACACCGGGGAGCTGTTTTTT
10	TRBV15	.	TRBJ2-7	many	CATSVYEQYF	TGTGCCACCAGCGTCTACGAGCAGTACTTC
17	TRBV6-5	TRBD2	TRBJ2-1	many	CASSYSPTSGDNNEQFF	TGTGCCAGCAGTTACTCACCGACTAGCGGAGATAACAATGAGCAGTTCTTC
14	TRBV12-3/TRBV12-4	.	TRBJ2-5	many	CASSSRGFQETQYF	TGTGCCAGCAGTTCCAGGGGTTTTCAAGAGACCCAGTACTTC
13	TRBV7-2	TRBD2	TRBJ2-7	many	CASPQRDSYEQYF	TGTGCCAGCCCCCAGCGGGACTCCTACGAGCAGTACTTC
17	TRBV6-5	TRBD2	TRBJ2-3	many	CASRRFSGGRYTDTQYF	TGTGCCAGCAGACGTTTCAGCGGGGGACGATACACAGATACGCAGTATTTT
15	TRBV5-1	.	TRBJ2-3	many	CASSFSTRAQGTQYF	TGCGCCAGCAGCTTCTCTACCCGGGCACAGGGTACGCAGTATTTT
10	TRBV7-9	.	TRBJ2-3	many	CASSLITQYF	TGTGCCAGCAGCTTAATAACGCAGTATTTT
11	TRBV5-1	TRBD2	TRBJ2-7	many	CASNGEGEQYF	TGCGCCAGCAACGGGGAGGGCGAGCAGTACTTC
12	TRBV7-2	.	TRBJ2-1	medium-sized	CASSFGDNEQFF	TGTGCCAGCAGCTTCGGGGACAATGAGCAGTTCTTC
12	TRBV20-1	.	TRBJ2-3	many	CSADESTDTQYF	TGCAGTGCAGACGAAAGCACAGATACGCAGTATTTT
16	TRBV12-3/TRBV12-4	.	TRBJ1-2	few	CASSSGLPTANYGYTF	TGTGCCAGCAGTTCCGGGCTACCTACCGCTAACTATGGCTACACCTTC
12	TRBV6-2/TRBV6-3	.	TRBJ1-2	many	CASSDWNYGYTF	TGTGCCAGCAGTGACTGGAACTATGGCTACACCTTC
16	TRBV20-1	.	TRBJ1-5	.	CSAPLKVEVPNQPQHF	TGCAGTGCCCCCCTCAAAGTAGAAGTACCGAATCAGCCCCAGCATTTT
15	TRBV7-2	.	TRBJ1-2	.	CASSRTVGELYGYTF	TGTGCCAGCAGCCGGACCGTGGGGGAACTATATGGCTACACCTTC
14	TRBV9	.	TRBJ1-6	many	CASSGGGDNSPLHF	TGTGCCAGCAGCGGCGGAGGGGACAATTCACCCCTCCACTTT
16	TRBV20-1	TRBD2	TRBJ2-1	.	CSAPFSGPRGCNEQFF	TGCAGTGCCCCCTTTAGCGGGCCCCGGGGCTGCAATGAGCAGTTCTTC
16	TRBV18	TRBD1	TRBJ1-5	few	CASSPSRQGGNQPQHF	TGTGCCAGCTCACCAAGCAGACAGGGCGGCAATCAGCCCCAGCATTTT
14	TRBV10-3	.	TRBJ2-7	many	CAIRGAAASYEQYF	TGTGCCATCAGAGGGGCTGCTGCCTCCTACGAGCAGTACTTC
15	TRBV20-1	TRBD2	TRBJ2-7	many	CSARAMSGSGYEQYF	TGCAGTGCTAGGGCCATGAGCGGGAGTGGGTACGAGCAGTACTTC
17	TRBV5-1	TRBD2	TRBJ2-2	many	CASSLERAGAPPGELFF	TGCGCCAGCAGCTTGGAGAGAGCGGGGGCTCCGCCCGGGGAGCTGTTTTTT
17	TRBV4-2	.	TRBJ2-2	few	CASSQDMTVWNTGELFF	TGTGCCAGCAGCCAAGATATGACGGTCTGGAACACCGGGGAGCTGTTTTTT
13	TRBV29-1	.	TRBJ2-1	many	CSVGGRVLNEQFF	TGCAGCGTTGGTGGCAGGGTGTTGAATGAGCAGTTCTTC
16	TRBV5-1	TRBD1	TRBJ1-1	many	CASSTGDSKMNTEAFF	TGCGCCAGCTCGACCGGGGACAGCAAAATGAACACTGAAGCTTTCTTT
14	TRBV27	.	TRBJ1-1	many	CASSFGPINTEAFF	TGTGCCAGCAGTTTTGGACCGATTAACACTGAAGCTTTCTTT
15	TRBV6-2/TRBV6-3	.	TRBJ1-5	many	CASEDPLGRTQPQHF	TGTGCCAGCGAGGATCCCTTAGGGCGGACGCAGCCCCAGCATTTT
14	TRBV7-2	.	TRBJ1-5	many	CASSLQQGGQPQHF	TGTGCCAGCAGCTTACAACAGGGAGGTCAGCCCCAGCATTTT
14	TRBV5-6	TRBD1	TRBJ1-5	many	CASSSGQVLSPQHF	TGTGCCAGCAGCTCAGGACAGGTTCTCTCGCCCCAGCATTTT
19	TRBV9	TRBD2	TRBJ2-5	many	CASSVQGLAGGPSRETQYF	TGTGCCAGCAGCGTACAGGGGCTAGCGGGGGGGCCGAGTCGAGAGACCCAGTACTTC
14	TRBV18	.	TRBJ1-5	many	CASSPGGGGQPQHF	TGTGCCAGCTCTCCGGGGGGAGGCGGTCAGCCCCAGCATTTT
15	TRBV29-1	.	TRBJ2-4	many	CSVAFGGLAKNIQYF	TGCAGCGTTGCCTTTGGGGGGCTAGCCAAAAACATTCAGTACTTC
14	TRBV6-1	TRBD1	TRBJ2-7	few	CASQWDRAPYEQYF	TGTGCCAGCCAATGGGACAGGGCCCCCTACGAGCAGTACTTC
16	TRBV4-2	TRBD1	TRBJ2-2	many	CASSPTDRGYTGELFF	TGTGCCAGCAGCCCCACCGACAGGGGCTACACCGGGGAGCTGTTTTTT
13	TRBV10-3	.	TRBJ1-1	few	CAISVTGSLEAFF	TGTGCCATCAGTGTAACAGGGTCCCTGGAAGCTTTCTTT